This T cell receptor (beta chain) originates from a study of cytomegalovirus exposure and HLA in healthy donors. This CDR3 has 13 residues. V was trimmed by 2 bases and J by 6 bases, leaving 8 bases between them. Germline lookup yields CDR1 SGHNT and CDR2 YENEEA. 13 Jbeta primers and 60 Vbeta primers were used for the PCR. Assay used: immunoSEQ multiplex PCR; TCRdb lists only in-frame clones, some missing. This sample contains more than 100,000 clones. This sequence originates from a man aged 40-55 years in good health and CMV-seronegative. Sample: PBMCs. The gene calls are TRBV11-3 and TRBJ2-1; a possible D gene is TRBD2 (6 bases). CDR3 loop: CASSLMRGNEQFF. DNA of the CDR3: TGTGCCAGCAGCTTAATGCGGGGCAATGAGCAGTTCTTC.